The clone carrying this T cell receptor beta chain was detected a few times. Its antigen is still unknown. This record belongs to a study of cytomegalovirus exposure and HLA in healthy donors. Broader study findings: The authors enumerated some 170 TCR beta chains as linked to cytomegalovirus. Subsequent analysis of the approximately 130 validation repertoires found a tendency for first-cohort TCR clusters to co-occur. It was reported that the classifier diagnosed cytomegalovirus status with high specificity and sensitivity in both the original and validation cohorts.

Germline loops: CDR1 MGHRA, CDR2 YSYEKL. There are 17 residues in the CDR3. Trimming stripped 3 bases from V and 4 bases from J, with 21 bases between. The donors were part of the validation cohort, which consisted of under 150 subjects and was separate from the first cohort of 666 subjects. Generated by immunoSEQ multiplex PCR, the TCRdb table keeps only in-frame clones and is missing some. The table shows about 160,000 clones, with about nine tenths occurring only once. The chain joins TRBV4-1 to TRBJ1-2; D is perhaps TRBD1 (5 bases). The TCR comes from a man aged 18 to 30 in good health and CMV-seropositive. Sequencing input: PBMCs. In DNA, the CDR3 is TGCGCCAGCAGCCAGACAGACACATCATCCAAGGGCTATGGCTACACCTTC. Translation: CASSQTDTSSKGYGYTF.